This TCR beta chain came from a study of blood T cell repertoires in COVID-19. Study context: The samples span acute and convalescent COVID-19 from the United States, Italy and Spain. PBMCs, B-cell-depleted T cells, or T cells were the source of the cDNA or gDNA that made up the material.

Per germline, CDR1 GTSNPN and CDR2 SVGIG (reference sequence). This CDR3 is built from 14 residues. Trimming removed 0 bases at V and 10 bases at J, with 16 bases between. Original methodology: It was from reference gene primer amplification that nucleated cell counts were estimated. The table came from immunoSEQ multiplex PCR; TCRdb's copy has only in-frame clones and leaves some out. V and J calls and clone size follow that table, whereas D and trimming were derived from the DNA. Here the sample spans 25,000 to 35,000 clones, 90% to 95% being singletons. V is TRBV30 and J is TRBJ2-1; possible D gene TRBD1, 5 bases. The sequencing sample was made of peripheral blood. This receptor was taken from a human donor in a cohort sampled during active COVID-19. The CDR3 sequence is CAWSVGSGRTEQFF. In DNA form, the CDR3 reads TGTGCCTGGAGTGTAGGGTCAGGGCGAACCGAGCAGTTCTTC.